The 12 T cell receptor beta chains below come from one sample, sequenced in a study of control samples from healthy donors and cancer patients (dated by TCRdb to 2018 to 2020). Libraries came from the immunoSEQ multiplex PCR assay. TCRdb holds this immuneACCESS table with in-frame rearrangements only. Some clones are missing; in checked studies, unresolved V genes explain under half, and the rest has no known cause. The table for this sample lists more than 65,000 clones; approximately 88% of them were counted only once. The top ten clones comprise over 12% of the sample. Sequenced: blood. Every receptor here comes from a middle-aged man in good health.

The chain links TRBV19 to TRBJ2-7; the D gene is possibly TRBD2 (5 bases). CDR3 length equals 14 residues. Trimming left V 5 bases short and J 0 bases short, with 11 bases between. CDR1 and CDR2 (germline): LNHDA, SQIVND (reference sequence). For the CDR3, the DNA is TGTGCCAGTAGTGAGCCTACTAGCTCCTACGAGCAGTACTTC. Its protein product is CASSEPTSSYEQYF.

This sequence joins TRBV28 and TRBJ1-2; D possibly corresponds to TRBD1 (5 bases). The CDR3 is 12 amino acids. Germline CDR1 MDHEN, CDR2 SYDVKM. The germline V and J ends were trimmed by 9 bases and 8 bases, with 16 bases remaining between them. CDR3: CASRGDGPGYTF. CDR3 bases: TGTGCCAGTAGGGGCGATGGGCCCGGCTACACCTTC.

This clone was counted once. The DNA of the CDR3 is TGTGCCAGCTCACCGGGGGGCGGCACAGATACGCAGTATTTT. As protein: CASSPGGGTDTQYF. The chain combines TRBV18 with TRBJ2-3; D assignment may be TRBD1 or TRBD2 (6 bases each). Trimming pared 3 bases from V and 1 base from J, leaving 8 bases between. There are 14 residues in the CDR3. The germline CDR1 and CDR2 sequences are KGHSH and LQKENI. Full variable domain (remainder filled in from reference TRBV18 and TRBJ2-3): NAGVMQNPRHLVRRRGQEARLRCSPMKGHSHVYWYRQLPEEGLKFMVYLQKENIIDESGMPKERFSAEFPKEGPSILRIQQVVRGDSAAYFCASSPGGGTDTQYFGPGTRLTVL.

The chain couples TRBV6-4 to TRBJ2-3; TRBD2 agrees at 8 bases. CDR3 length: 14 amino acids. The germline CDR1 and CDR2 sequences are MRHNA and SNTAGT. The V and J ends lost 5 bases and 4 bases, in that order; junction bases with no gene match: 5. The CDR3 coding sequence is TGTGCCAGCAGTCCCGAGGGACTAGCAGATACGCAGTATTTT. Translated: CASSPEGLADTQYF.

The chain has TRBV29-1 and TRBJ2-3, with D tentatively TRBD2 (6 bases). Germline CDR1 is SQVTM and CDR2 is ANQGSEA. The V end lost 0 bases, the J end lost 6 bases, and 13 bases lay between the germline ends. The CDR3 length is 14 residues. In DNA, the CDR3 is TGCAGCGTTGAAGAATCCGGGAGTGCCGATACGCAGTATTTT. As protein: CSVEESGSADTQYF.

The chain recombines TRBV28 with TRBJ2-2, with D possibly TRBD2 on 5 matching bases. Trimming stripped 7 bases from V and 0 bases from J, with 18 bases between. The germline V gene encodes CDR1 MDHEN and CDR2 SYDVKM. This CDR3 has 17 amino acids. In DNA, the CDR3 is TGTGCCAGCACTCCTTCTACGGACTCAGCGAACACCGGGGAGCTGTTTTTT. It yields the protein CASTPSTDSANTGELFF.

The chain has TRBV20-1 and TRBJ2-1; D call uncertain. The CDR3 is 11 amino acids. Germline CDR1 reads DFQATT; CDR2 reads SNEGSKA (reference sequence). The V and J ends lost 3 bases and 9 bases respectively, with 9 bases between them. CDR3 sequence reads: CSARTAGEQFF. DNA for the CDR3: TGCAGTGCTAGGACCGCAGGTGAGCAGTTCTTC.

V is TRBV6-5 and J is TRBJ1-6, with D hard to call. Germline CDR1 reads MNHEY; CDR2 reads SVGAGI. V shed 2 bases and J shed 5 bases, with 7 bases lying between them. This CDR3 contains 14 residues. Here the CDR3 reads CASSYQENNSPLHF. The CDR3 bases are TGTGCCAGCAGTTACCAGGAGAATAATTCACCCCTCCACTTT.

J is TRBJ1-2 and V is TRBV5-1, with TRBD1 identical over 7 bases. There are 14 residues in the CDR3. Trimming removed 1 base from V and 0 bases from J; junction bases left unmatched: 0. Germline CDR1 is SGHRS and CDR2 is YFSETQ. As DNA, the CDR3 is TGCGCCAGCAGCTTGACAGGGGCTAACTATGGCTACACCTTC. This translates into CASSLTGANYGYTF.

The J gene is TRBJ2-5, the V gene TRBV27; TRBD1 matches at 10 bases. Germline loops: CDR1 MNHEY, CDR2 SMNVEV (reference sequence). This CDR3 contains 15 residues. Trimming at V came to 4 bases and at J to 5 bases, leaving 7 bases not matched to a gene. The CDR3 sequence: CASSSGTGARETQYF. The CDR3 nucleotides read TGTGCCAGCAGTTCCGGGACAGGGGCAAGGGAGACCCAGTACTTC.

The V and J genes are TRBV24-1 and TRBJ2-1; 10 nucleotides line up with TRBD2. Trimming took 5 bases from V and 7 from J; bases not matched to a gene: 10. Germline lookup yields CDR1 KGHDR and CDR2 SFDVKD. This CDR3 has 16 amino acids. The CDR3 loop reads CATSGLAGAWENEQFF. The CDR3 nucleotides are TGTGCCACCAGTGGCCTAGCGGGGGCCTGGGAAAATGAGCAGTTCTTC.

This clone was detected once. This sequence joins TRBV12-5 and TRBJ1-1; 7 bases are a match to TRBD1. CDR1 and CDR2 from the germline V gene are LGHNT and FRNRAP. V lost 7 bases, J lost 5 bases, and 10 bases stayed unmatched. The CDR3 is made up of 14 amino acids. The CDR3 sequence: CASVFRQGWTEAFF. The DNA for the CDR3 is TGTGCTAGTGTTTTCAGACAGGGCTGGACTGAAGCTTTCTTT.